These 17 T cell receptor beta chains came from one sample sequenced in a study of T cells in Graves' hyperthyroidism and ophthalmopathy. TCR beta CDR3 regions were amplified from RNA transcripts. HTBI primers were used for first-round RT-PCR of the TCR CDR3. TCRdb independently ran MiXCR on the multiplex PCR reads; one entry per CDR3 protein. This table has around 350,000 distinct CDR3 sequences, 13% to 15% appearing once. The sequencing input was blood. Receptors originate from a woman aged 60-75 years with Graves' ophthalmopathy.

This clonotype was counted at least ten times. The J gene is TRBJ1-5, the V gene TRBV28; D perhaps matches TRBD1 (5 bases). This CDR3 comprises 16 residues. V dropped 2 bases and J dropped 7 bases, with 18 bases sitting between them. CDR1 MDHEN and CDR2 SYDVKM come from the germline V gene. The CDR3 bases are TGTGCCAGCAGTTTAGGGGCCTCTCCGCGGGAACAGCCCCAGCATTTT. As protein: CASSLGASPREQPQHF. The full variable domain, rest sourced from reference TRBV28 and TRBJ1-5, is DVKVTQSSRYLVKRTGEKVFLECVQDMDHENMFWYRQDPGLGLRLIYFSYDVKMKEKGDIPEGYSVSREKKERFSLILESASTNQTSMYLCASSLGASPREQPQHFGDGTRLSIL.

The chain recombines TRBV20-1 with TRBJ2-7; 9 bases align to TRBD1. CDR3 length: 14 residues. Germline V gene sequence: CDR1 DFQATT, CDR2 SNEGSKA (reference sequence). After removal of 0 bases from V and 7 bases from J, the junction contained 7 bases not matched to a gene. In DNA form, the CDR3 reads TGCAGTGCTAGAGATCCACAGGGGGCGGAGGAGCAGTACTTC. As protein: CSARDPQGAEEQYF.

This clonotype was counted between two and nine times. The DNA of the CDR3 is TGTGCCAGCAGCTTCACGATGGGGGGCGGCGAGCAGTACTTC. The encoded protein is CASSFTMGGGEQYF. The V call is TRBV5-5, the J call TRBJ2-7; D possibly uses TRBD1 or TRBD2 (6 bases each). V lost 2 bases and J 6 bases, leaving 15 bases between the germline ends. This CDR3 region has 14 residues. Germline-derived CDR1 and CDR2 are SGHKS and YYEKEE (reference sequence).

In this sample, this clonotype turned up many times. The chain uses TRBV11-2 and TRBJ2-3; either TRBD1 or TRBD2 may supply D (6 bases each). The CDR3 contains 18 residues. Germline values: CDR1 SGHAT, CDR2 FQNNGV. The V end lost 5 bases, the J end lost 2 bases, and 23 bases lay between the germline ends. The CDR3 DNA sequence: TGTGCCAGCAGCCCTACTGGGACAAGGGGGAGGACCACAGATACGCAGTATTTT. Its protein is CASSPTGTRGRTTDTQYF.

This sequence joins TRBV7-9 and TRBJ2-2, with D perhaps assigned TRBD1 or TRBD2 (5 bases each). This CDR3 contains 16 residues. Deletions cut 5 bases from V and 1 base from J, with 14 bases between. The V gene's germline CDR1 is SEHNR and CDR2 FQNEAQ (reference sequence). The CDR3 reads CASSPGTSLNTGELFF. In nucleotides, the CDR3 is TGTGCCAGCAGCCCCGGGACCTCACTGAACACCGGGGAGCTGTTTTTT.

The chain combines TRBV6-2 or TRBV6-3 with TRBJ2-7; D possibly corresponds to TRBD2 (6 bases). V was trimmed by 5 bases and J by 3 bases, leaving 11 bases between them. Germline V gives CDR1 MNHEY, CDR2 SVGEGT. This CDR3 spans 13 amino acids. The CDR3 nucleotides are TGTGCCAGCAGTAAGGGACTCCGCTACGAGCAGTACTTC. Translation: CASSKGLRYEQYF.

This chain joins TRBV29-1 and TRBJ2-2, with TRBD2 matching 12 bases. From germline, CDR1 is SQVTM and CDR2 ANQGSEA. V trimming: 4 bases; J trimming: 5 bases; junction bases outside the gene matches: 20. The CDR3 runs to 20 residues. The CDR3: CSVVWQPSLAGGSRTGELFF. The CDR3 nucleotides read TGCAGCGTTGTCTGGCAACCCTCTCTAGCGGGAGGGTCCAGAACCGGGGAGCTGTTTTTT.

This clonotype was counted between two and nine times. The chain combines TRBV19 with TRBJ2-6; D remains ambiguous. V was cut by 5 bases and J by 0 bases, with 17 bases left in between. From germline, CDR1 is LNHDA and CDR2 SQIVND (reference sequence). This CDR3 region has 18 residues. The chain's CDR3 is CASSAAIFSNSGANVLTF. In DNA form, the CDR3 reads TGTGCCAGTAGTGCTGCTATTTTCAGCAACTCTGGGGCCAACGTCCTGACTTTC.

CDR3 amino acids: CASSLAGVVEGGYTF. DNA for the CDR3: TGCGCCAGCAGCTTGGCCGGGGTTGTTGAGGGTGGCTACACCTTC. The rearrangement links TRBV5-1 to TRBJ1-2, with no clear D. Trimming pared 0 bases from V and 7 bases from J, leaving 16 bases between. Germline V CDR1 and CDR2: SGHRS, YFSETQ. The CDR3 has 15 amino acids.

The sample holds a few counts of this clonotype. This rearrangement joins TRBV29-1 to TRBJ2-7; 7 bases map to TRBD2. With V trimmed by 6 bases and J by 3 bases, 8 bases remained unmatched. The germline V gene has CDR1 SQVTM and CDR2 ANQGSEA. The CDR3 spans 13 residues. CDR3 DNA sequence: TGCAGCGTCGCCAGTGGGGGGGACTACGAGCAGTACTTC. Residues: CSVASGGDYEQYF.

This clonotype was counted ten times or more. The J gene is TRBJ2-2, the V gene TRBV20-1; 8 bases fit TRBD2. The trim removed 6 bases at V and 1 base at J, leaving 4 bases unmatched. CDR3 size: 14 residues. Per the germline V gene, CDR1 is DFQATT and CDR2 is SNEGSKA (reference sequence). CDR3 residues: CSAVTSENTGELFF. CDR3 in DNA: TGCAGTGCCGTGACTAGCGAGAACACCGGGGAGCTGTTTTTT.

This clonotype has just a few counts. J is TRBJ1-6 and V is TRBV6-1; TRBD1 matches 7 bases. The trim removed 5 bases at V and 5 bases at J, leaving 9 bases unmatched. This CDR3 has 16 amino acids. Germline V CDR1 and CDR2: MNHNS, SASEGT. As DNA, the CDR3 is TGTGCCAGCAGTTCCAAGGGACAGCTTGATAATTCACCCCTCCACTTT. Its protein product is CASSSKGQLDNSPLHF.

V is TRBV2 and J is TRBJ2-1, with D perhaps being TRBD1 or TRBD2 (7 bases each). The CDR3 consists of 15 residues. Deletions cut 8 bases from V and 9 bases from J, with 23 bases between. CDR1 and CDR2 from the germline V gene are SNHLY and FYNNEI. In DNA, the CDR3 is TGTGCCAGCTGTCTGGCGGGAGTGTGGGACAGTGAGCAGTTCTTC. Amino acid sequence: CASCLAGVWDSEQFF.

This clonotype has ten or more counts. The chain links TRBV5-1 to TRBJ1-4; 7 bases agree with TRBD1. In germline, CDR1 is SGHRS, CDR2 YFSETQ. Trimming cost V 0 bases and J 4 bases; bases outside gene matches: 3. The CDR3 runs 15 residues. CDR3 residues: CASSLGTGGNEKLFF. CDR3 nucleotides: TGCGCCAGCAGCTTGGGGACAGGCGGTAATGAAAAACTGTTTTTT.

This clonotype occurred many times. This chain joins TRBV20-1 and TRBJ2-7, with TRBD2 identical over 7 bases. The CDR3 runs 15 residues. Trimming removed 1 base from V and 3 bases from J; junction bases left unmatched: 9. Germline CDR1 and CDR2: DFQATT and SNEGSKA (reference sequence). The CDR3 spells CSARGGTGGGYEQYF. The CDR3 DNA sequence: TGCAGTGCTAGAGGGGGAACGGGAGGTGGCTACGAGCAGTACTTC.

This chain links TRBV2 with TRBJ2-1, with 13 bases lining up with TRBD2. From germline, CDR1 is SNHLY and CDR2 FYNNEI. V lost 6 bases to trimming and J lost 7 bases; unmatched junction nucleotides: 6. CDR3 size: 15 residues. The CDR3 sequence is CASRAGLAGRNEQFF. CDR3 sequence (DNA): TGTGCCAGCAGGGCGGGACTAGCGGGGCGAAATGAGCAGTTCTTC.

This clonotype has at least ten counts. V and J are TRBV29-1 and TRBJ2-7, with D perhaps TRBD1 (6 bases). Trimming stripped 1 base from V and 2 bases from J, with 15 bases between. Germline CDR1 is SQVTM and CDR2 is ANQGSEA. This CDR3 is built from 15 residues. CDR3 in DNA: TGCAGCGTTGAAGGGTTTGAGGACAGCCCCTACGAGCAGTACTTC. It encodes CSVEGFEDSPYEQYF.